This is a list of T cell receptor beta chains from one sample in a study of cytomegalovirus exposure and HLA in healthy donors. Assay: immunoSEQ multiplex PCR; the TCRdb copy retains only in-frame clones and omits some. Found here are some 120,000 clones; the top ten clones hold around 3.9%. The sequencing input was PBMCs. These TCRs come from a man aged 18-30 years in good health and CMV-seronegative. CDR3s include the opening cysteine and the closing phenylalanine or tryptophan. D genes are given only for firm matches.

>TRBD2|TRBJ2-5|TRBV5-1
CASSLIGGAGGFGETQYF
TGCGCCAGCAGCTTGATAGGGGGGGCGGGAGGTTTCGGAGAGACCCAGTACTTC
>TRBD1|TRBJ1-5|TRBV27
CASSPLNRGSGQPQHF
TGTGCCAGCAGTCCTTTGAACAGGGGTTCGGGTCAGCCCCAGCATTTT
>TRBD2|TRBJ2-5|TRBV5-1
CASSFGGSYQETQYF
TGCGCCAGCAGCTTCGGCGGGAGCTATCAAGAGACCCAGTACTTC
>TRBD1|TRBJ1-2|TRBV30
CAWRSGGADGYTF
TGTGCCTGGAGATCAGGGGGCGCGGATGGCTACACCTTC
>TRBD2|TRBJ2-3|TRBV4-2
CASSQRTSGTPVYTDTQYF
TGTGCCAGCAGCCAGAGGACTAGCGGGACTCCAGTTTACACAGATACGCAGTATTTT
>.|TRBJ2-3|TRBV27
CASSFQSNTDTQYF
TGTGCCAGCAGTTTTCAGTCCAACACAGATACGCAGTATTTT
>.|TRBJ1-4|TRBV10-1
CASSSSGPNEKLFF
TGCGCCAGCAGTTCTAGCGGCCCTAATGAAAAACTGTTTTTT
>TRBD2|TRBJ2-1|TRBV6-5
CASRPGTSGINEQFF
TGTGCCAGCAGACCCGGGACTAGCGGGATCAATGAGCAGTTCTTC
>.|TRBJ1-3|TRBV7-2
CASSTPGTRGNTIYF
TGTGCCAGCAGCACCCCCGGGACACGGGGAAACACCATATATTTT
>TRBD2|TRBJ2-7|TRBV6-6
CASSPSGTSGWEQYF
TGTGCCAGCAGCCCCTCCGGGACTAGCGGGTGGGAGCAGTACTTC
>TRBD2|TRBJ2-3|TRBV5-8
CASSPGTSGTDTQYF
TGTGCCAGCAGCCCCGGGACTAGCGGCACAGATACGCAGTATTTT
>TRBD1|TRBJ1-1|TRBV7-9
CASSRTGGSLRVEAFF
TGTGCCAGCAGTCGCACAGGGGGCTCCTTGAGGGTAGAAGCTTTCTTT
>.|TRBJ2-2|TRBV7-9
CASSTLTKRQTGELFF
TGTGCCAGCAGCACCCTAACTAAAAGGCAAACCGGGGAGCTGTTTTTT
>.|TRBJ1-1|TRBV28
CASSLRGGSTEAFF
TGTGCCAGCAGTTTAAGGGGGGGAAGCACTGAAGCTTTCTTT
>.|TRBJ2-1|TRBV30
CAWLRDNEQFF
TGTGCCTGGCTCAGGGATAATGAGCAGTTCTTC
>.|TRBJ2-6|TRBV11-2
CASSPGHYGANVLTF
TGTGCCAGCAGCCCGGGACACTATGGGGCCAACGTCCTGACTTTC
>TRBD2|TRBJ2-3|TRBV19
CASTIGTITDTQYF
TGTGCCAGTACCATCGGGACTATCACAGATACGCAGTATTTT
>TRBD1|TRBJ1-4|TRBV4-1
CASSLGTGAVSSATNEKLFF
TGCGCCAGCAGCCTCGGGACAGGGGCCGTCTCCTCTGCAACTAATGAAAAACTGTTTTTT
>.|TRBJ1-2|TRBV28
CASSSLPGGYTF
TGTGCCAGCAGTTCCCTCCCGGGGGGCTACACCTTC
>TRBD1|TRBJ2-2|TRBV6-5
CASSYSMGQHTGELFF
TGTGCCAGCAGTTACTCGATGGGACAGCACACCGGGGAGCTGTTTTTT
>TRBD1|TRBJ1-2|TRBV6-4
CASSEVRDSRANYGYTF
TGTGCCAGCAGTGAAGTGCGGGACAGCAGAGCTAACTATGGCTACACCTTC
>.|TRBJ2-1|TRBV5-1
CASSTMSGEQFF
TGCGCCAGCAGCACAATGAGCGGGGAGCAGTTCTTC
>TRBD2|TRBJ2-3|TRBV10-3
CAISAGEGGLTDTQYF
TGTGCCATCAGTGCTGGGGAGGGAGGGCTCACAGATACGCAGTATTTT
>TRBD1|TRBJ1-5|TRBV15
CATSPPDRGPLNQPQHF
TGTGCCACCAGCCCCCCGGATAGGGGGCCACTAAATCAGCCCCAGCATTTT
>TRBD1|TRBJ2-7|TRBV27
CASTRIPDRGHEQYF
TGTGCCAGCACCAGAATCCCGGACAGGGGTCACGAGCAGTACTTC
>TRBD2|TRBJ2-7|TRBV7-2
CASSWGLAGLRRSYEQYF
TGTGCCAGCAGCTGGGGGCTAGCGGGGCTTCGGCGCTCCTACGAGCAGTACTTC